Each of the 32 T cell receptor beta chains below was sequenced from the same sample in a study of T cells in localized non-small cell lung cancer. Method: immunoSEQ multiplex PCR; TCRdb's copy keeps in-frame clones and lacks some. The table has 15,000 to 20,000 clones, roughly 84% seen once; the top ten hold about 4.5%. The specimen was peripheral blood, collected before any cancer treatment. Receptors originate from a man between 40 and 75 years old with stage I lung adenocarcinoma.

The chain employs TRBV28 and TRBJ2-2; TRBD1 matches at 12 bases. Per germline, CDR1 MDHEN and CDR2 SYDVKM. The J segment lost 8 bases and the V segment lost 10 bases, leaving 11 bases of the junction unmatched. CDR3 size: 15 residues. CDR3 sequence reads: CATAGQGASIGELFF. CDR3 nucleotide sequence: TGTGCCACCGCGGGACAGGGGGCAAGTATTGGGGAGCTGTTTTTT. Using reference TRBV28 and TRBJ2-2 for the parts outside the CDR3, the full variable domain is DVKVTQSSRYLVKRTGEKVFLECVQDMDHENMFWYRQDPGLGLRLIYFSYDVKMKEKGDIPEGYSVSREKKERFSLILESASTNQTSMYLCATAGQGASIGELFFGEGSRLTVL.

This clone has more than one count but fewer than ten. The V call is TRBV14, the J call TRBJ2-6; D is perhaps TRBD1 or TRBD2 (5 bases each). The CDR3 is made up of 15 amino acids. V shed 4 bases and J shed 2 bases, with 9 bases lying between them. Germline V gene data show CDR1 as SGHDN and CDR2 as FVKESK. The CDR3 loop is CASSRDGTGANVLTF. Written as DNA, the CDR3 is TGTGCCAGCAGCCGGGACGGCACTGGGGCCAACGTCCTGACTTTC.

The CDR3 spells CASSPRAGGNYGYTF. As DNA, the CDR3 is TGTGCCAGCAGTCCCAGGGCAGGGGGCAACTATGGCTACACCTTC. V is TRBV6-4 and J is TRBJ1-2; 8 bases match TRBD1. Germline CDR1 and CDR2: MRHNA and SNTAGT. The CDR3 spans 15 residues. Trimming removed 5 bases from V and 2 bases from J; junction bases left unmatched: 7.

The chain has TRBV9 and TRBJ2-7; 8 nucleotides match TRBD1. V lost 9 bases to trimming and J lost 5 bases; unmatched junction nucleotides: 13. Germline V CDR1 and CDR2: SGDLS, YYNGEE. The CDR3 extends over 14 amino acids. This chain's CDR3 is CANRPPTGEDEQYF. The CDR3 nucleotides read TGTGCCAACCGCCCTCCGACAGGGGAGGACGAGCAGTACTTC.

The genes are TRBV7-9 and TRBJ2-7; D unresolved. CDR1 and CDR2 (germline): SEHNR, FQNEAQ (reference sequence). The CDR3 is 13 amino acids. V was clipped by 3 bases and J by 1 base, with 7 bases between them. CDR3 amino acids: CASSFENSYEQYF. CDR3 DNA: TGTGCCAGCAGCTTTGAGAATTCCTACGAGCAGTACTTC.

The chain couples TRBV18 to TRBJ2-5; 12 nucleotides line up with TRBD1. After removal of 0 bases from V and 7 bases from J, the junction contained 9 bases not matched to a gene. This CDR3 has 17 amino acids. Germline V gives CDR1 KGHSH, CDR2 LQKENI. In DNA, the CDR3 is TGTGCCAGCTCACCACCCCCGGGACAGGGGGCCGGGGGGACCCAGTACTTC. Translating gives CASSPPPGQGAGGTQYF. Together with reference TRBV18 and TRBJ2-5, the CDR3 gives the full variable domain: NAGVMQNPRHLVRRRGQEARLRCSPMKGHSHVYWYRQLPEEGLKFMVYLQKENIIDESGMPKERFSAEFPKEGPSILRIQQVVRGDSAAYFCASSPPPGQGAGGTQYFGPGTRLLVL.

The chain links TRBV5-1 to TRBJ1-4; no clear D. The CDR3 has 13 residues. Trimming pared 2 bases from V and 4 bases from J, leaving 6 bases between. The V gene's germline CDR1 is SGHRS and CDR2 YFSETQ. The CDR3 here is CASSFDINEKLFF. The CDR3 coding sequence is TGCGCCAGCAGCTTCGATATTAATGAAAAACTGTTTTTT.

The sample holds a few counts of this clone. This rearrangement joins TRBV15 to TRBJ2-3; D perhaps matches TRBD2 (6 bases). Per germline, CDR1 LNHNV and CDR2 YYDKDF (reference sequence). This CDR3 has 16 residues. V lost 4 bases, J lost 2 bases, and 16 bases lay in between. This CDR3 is CATSTERLGITDTQYF. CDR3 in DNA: TGTGCCACCAGCACAGAGAGACTAGGGATCACAGATACGCAGTATTTT.

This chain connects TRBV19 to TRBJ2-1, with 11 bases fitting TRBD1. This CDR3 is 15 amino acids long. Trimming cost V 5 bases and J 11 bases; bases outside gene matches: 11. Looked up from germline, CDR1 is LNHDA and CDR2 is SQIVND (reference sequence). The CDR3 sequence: CASSVAGTGGDKQFF. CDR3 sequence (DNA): TGTGCCAGTAGTGTTGCCGGGACAGGGGGTGATAAGCAGTTCTTC.

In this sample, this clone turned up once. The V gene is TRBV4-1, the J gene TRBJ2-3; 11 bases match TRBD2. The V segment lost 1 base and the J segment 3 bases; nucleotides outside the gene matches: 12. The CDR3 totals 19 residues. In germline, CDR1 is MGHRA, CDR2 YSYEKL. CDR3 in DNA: TGCGCCAGCAGCCAAGCTTATTCCGGGACTAGCGGACGAACAGATACGCAGTATTTT. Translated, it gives CASSQAYSGTSGRTDTQYF.

CDR3 bases: TGTGCCAGCAGTTTAGGTCCCGAGTCTTCTGCTAACTATGGCTACACCTTC. Amino acid sequence: CASSLGPESSANYGYTF. The chain carries TRBV28 and TRBJ1-2; D unresolved. The germline V gene encodes CDR1 MDHEN and CDR2 SYDVKM. The CDR3 covers 17 residues. V was trimmed by 2 bases and J by 0 bases, leaving 16 bases between them.

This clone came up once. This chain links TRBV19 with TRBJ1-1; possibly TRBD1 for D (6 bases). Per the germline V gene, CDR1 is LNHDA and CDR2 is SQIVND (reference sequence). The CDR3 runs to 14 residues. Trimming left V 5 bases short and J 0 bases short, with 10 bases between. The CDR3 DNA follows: TGTGCCAGTAGTCTAACAGGGTTGAACACTGAAGCTTTCTTT. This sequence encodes CASSLTGLNTEAFF.

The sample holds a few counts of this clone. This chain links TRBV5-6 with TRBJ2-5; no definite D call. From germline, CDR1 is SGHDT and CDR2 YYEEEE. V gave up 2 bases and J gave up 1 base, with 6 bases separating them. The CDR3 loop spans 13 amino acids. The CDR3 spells CASSLGSQETQYF. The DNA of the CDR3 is TGTGCCAGCAGCTTAGGCAGCCAAGAGACCCAGTACTTC.

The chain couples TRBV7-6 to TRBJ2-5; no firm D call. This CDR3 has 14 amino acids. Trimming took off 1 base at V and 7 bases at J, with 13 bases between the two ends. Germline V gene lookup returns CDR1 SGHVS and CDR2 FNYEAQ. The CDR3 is CASSLDGVLGTQYF. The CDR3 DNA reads TGTGCCAGCAGCTTAGATGGGGTCCTTGGGACCCAGTACTTC.

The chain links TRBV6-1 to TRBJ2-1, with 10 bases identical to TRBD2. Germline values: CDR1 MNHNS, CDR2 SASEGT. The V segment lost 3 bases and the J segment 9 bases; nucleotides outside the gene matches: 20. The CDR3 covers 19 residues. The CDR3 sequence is CASSDAADSGSGRAVEQFF. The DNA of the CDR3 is TGTGCCAGCAGTGATGCGGCGGACTCCGGAAGCGGGAGGGCCGTTGAGCAGTTCTTC.

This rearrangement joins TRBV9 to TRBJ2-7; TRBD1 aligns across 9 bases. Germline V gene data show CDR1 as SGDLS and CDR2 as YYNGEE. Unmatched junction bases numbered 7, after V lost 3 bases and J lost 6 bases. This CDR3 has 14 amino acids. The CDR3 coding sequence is TGTGCCAGCAGCGCACAGGGGGCAAGGGGCGAGCAGTACTTC. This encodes CASSAQGARGEQYF.

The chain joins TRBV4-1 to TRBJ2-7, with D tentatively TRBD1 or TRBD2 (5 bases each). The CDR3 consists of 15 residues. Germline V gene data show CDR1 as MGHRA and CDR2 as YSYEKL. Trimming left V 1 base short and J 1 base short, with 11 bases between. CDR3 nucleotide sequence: TGCGCCAGCAGCCAAGGTGGGGGTTTTTCCTACGAGCAGTACTTC. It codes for CASSQGGGFSYEQYF.

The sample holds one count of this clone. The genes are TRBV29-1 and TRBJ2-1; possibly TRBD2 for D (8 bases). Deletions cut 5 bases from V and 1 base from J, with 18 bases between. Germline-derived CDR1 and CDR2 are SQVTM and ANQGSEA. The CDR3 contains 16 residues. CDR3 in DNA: TGCAGCGTTCAGGGGGGAGTAGCGGGGTCCTACAATGAGCAGTTCTTC. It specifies CSVQGGVAGSYNEQFF.

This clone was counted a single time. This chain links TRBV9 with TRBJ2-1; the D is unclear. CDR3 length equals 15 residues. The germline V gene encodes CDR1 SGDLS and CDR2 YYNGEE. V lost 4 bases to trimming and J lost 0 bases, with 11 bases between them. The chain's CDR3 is CASSPSPSSYNEQFF. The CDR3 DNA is TGTGCCAGCAGCCCAAGCCCAAGCTCCTACAATGAGCAGTTCTTC.

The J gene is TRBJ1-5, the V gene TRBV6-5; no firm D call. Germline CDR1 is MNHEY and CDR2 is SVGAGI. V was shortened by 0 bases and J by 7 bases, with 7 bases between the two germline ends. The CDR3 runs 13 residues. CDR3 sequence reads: CASSYSALQPQHF. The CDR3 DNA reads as TGTGCCAGCAGTTACTCGGCGTTGCAGCCCCAGCATTTT.

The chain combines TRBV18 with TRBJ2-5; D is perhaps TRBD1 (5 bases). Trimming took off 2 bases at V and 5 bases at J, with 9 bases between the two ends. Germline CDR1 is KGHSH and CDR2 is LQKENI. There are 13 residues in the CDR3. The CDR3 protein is CASSPGAAETQYF. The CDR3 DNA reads TGTGCCAGCTCACCAGGGGCGGCCGAGACCCAGTACTTC. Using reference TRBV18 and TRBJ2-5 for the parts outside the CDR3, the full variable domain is NAGVMQNPRHLVRRRGQEARLRCSPMKGHSHVYWYRQLPEEGLKFMVYLQKENIIDESGMPKERFSAEFPKEGPSILRIQQVVRGDSAAYFCASSPGAAETQYFGPGTRLLVL.

CDR3 sequence: CAIGHPSKRTEAFF. DNA of the CDR3: TGTGCCATCGGGCACCCTTCTAAGAGGACTGAAGCTTTCTTT. The chain carries TRBV10-3 and TRBJ1-1; D not certain. Germline CDR1 and CDR2: ENHRY and SYGVKD. CDR3 length: 14 amino acids. Trimming took 8 bases from V and 5 from J, leaving 18 bases between them.

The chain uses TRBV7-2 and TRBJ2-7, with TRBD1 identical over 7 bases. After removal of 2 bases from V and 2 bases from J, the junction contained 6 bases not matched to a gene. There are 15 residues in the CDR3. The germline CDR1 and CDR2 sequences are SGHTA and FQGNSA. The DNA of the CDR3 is TGTGCCAGCAGCTTAAGTGCAGGGGGACCCTACGAGCAGTACTTC. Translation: CASSLSAGGPYEQYF.

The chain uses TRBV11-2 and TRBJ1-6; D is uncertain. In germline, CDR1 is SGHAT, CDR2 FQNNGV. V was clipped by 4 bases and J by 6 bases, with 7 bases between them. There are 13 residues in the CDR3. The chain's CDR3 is CASSSYSNSPLHF. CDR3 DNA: TGTGCCAGCAGCTCTTACTCTAATTCACCCCTCCACTTT.

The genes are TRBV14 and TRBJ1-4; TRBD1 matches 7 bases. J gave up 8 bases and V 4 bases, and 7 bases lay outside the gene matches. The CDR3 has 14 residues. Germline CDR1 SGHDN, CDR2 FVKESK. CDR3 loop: CASSLTGVGEKLFF. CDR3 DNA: TGTGCCAGCAGCCTTACAGGGGTCGGGGAAAAACTGTTTTTT.

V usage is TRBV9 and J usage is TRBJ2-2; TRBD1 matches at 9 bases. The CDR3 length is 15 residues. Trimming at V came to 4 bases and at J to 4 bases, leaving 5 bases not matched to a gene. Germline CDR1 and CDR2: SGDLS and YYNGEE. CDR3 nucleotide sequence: TGTGCCAGCAGCCTTAGACAGGGGGGCACCGGGGAGCTGTTTTTT. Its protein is CASSLRQGGTGELFF.

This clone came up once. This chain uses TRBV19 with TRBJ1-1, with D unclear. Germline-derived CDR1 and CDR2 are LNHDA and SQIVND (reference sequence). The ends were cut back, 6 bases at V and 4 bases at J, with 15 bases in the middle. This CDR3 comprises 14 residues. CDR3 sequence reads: CASSPAGGRTEAFF. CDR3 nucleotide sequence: TGTGCCAGTAGCCCGGCGGGAGGTCGCACTGAAGCTTTCTTT.

The CDR3 nucleotides read TGTGCCAGCAGCCGAGACAGGGGGAACGAGCAGTACTTC. It codes for CASSRDRGNEQYF. The chain carries TRBV4-2 and TRBJ2-7; 9 nucleotides line up with TRBD1. The V segment lost 4 bases and the J segment 5 bases; nucleotides outside the gene matches: 3. CDR3 length: 13 amino acids. Germline CDR1 reads LGHNA; CDR2 reads YNFKEQ.

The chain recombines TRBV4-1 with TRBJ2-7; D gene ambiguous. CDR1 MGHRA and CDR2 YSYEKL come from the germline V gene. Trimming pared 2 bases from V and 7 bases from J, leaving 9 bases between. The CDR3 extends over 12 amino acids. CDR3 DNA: TGCGCCAGCAGCCAACATGGCGTGGAGCAGTACTTC. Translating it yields CASSQHGVEQYF.

The CDR3 here is CATSRWGGQGEEETQYF. CDR3 coding DNA: TGTGCCACCAGCAGATGGGGGGGCCAAGGGGAGGAAGAGACCCAGTACTTC. The V call is TRBV15, the J call TRBJ2-5, with D tentatively TRBD2 (7 bases). This CDR3 has 17 residues. V was pared by 2 bases and J by 3 bases, with 19 bases between. Germline assignment: CDR1 LNHNV and CDR2 YYDKDF (reference sequence).

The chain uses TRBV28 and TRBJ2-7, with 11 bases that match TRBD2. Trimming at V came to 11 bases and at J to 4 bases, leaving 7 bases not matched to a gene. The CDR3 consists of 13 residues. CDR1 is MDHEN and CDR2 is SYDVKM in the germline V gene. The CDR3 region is CASLLAGAYEQYF. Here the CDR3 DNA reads TGTGCCTCCTTACTAGCGGGAGCTTACGAGCAGTACTTC. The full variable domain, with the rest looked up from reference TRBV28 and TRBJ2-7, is DVKVTQSSRYLVKRTGEKVFLECVQDMDHENMFWYRQDPGLGLRLIYFSYDVKMKEKGDIPEGYSVSREKKERFSLILESASTNQTSMYLCASLLAGAYEQYFGPGTRLTVT.

CDR3 protein: CASKQTGNEQFF. The CDR3 DNA follows: TGTGCCAGCAAACAGACAGGCAATGAGCAGTTCTTC. The V gene is TRBV28, the J gene TRBJ2-1; perhaps TRBD1 as D (6 bases). Germline loops: CDR1 MDHEN, CDR2 SYDVKM. V lost 7 bases, J lost 6 bases, and 10 bases lay in between. This CDR3 has 12 amino acids.